This TCR beta chain was sequenced in a study of cytomegalovirus exposure and HLA in healthy donors. The germline V gene encodes CDR1 SGHNT and CDR2 YYREEE (reference sequence). The V gene lost 5 bases and the J gene lost 8 bases, with 14 bases spanning the gap. The length of the CDR3 is 14 residues. This clone showed up just once. The antigen is not known. Findings of the study overall: The study recorded 160 or so TCR beta chains that were cytomegalovirus-associated.

Use of 60 Vbeta and 13 Jbeta primers characterized the PCR. Study processing details: An analysis that came later counted some 85 million unique TCR beta chains, some 11 million shared. Sequenced by immunoSEQ multiplex PCR; TCRdb stores in-frame clones only, minus some. V and J calls and clone size come straight from that table; D and trimming were deduced from the DNA. The sample comprises roughly 190,000 clones, about 83% of which are singletons, and about 3% rests with the top ten. The sequence came from a female donor in good health and CMV-seronegative. The chain combines TRBV5-4 with TRBJ1-6; tentatively, D is TRBD1 (5 bases). The source material was PBMCs. The CDR3 DNA follows: TGTGCCAGCAGGAAGTGGGGCGACTATTCACCCCTCCACTTT. Its translation is CASRKWGDYSPLHF.